This TCR beta chain was profiled in a study of response to subunit inactivated influenza vaccine. Study-wide results and caveats: The authors proposed limited new T cell recruitment per seasonal influenza vaccination.

TCRdb fed the RT-PCR reads into MiXCR, producing one record per CDR3 protein. The table includes 300,000 to 350,000 distinct CDR3 sequences, about a fifth detected once. The CDR3 is 13 residues long. The germline V and J ends were trimmed by 5 bases and 0 bases, with 8 bases remaining between them. Germline lookup yields CDR1 SQVTM and CDR2 ANQGSEA. To note about this clonotype: As yet, its antigen is unknown.

The sequence derives from a man aged 45-69 years who received an inactivated influenza vaccine. Sequencing used PBMCs from blood, obtained less than 22 months after vaccination. The rearrangement joins TRBV29-1 to TRBJ1-3, with a tentative D call TRBD1 (6 bases). CDR3 loop: CSVIRGSGNTIYF. CDR3 in DNA: TGCAGCGTTATCAGGGGCTCTGGAAACACCATATATTTT.